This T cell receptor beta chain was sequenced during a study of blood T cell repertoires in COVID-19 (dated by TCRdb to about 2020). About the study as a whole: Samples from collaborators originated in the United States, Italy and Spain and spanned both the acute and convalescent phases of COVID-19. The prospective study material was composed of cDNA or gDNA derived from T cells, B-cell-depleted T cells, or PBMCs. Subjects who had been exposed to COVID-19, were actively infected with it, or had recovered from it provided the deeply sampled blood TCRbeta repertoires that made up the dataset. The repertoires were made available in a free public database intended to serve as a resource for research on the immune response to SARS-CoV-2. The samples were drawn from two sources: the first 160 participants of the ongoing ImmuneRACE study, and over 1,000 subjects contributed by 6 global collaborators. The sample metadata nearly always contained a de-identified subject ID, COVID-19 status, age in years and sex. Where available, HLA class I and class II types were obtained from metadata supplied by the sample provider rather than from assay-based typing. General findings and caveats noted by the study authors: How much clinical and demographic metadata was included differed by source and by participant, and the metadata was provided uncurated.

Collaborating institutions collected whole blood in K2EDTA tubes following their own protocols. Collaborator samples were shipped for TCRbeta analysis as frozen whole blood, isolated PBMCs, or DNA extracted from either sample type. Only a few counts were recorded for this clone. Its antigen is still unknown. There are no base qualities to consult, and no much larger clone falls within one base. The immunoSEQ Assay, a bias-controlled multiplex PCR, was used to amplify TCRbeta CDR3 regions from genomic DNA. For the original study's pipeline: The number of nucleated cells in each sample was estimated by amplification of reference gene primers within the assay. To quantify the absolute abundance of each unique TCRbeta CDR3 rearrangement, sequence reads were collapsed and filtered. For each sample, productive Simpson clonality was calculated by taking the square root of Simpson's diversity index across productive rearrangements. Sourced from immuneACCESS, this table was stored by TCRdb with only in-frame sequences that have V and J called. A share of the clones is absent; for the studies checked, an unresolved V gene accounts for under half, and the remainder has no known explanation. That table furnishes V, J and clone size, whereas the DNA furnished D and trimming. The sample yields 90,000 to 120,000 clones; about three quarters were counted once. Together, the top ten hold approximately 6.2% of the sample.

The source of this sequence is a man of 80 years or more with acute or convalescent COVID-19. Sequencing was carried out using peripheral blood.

This receptor carries the CDR3 CASRPDYTYEQYF. The DNA reads TGTGCCAGCAGACCGGACTACACCTACGAGCAGTACTTC. The V and J segments used are TRBV12-3 or TRBV12-4 and TRBJ2-7; TRBD2 is a weak D gene call, 6 bases matching. CDR3 length: 13 amino acids, cysteine to phenylalanine. Only the CDR3 part of the read is kept: 39 bases, read in frame from the first base. V was cut back by 6 bases and J by 2 bases, leaving a gap of 11 bases between them.